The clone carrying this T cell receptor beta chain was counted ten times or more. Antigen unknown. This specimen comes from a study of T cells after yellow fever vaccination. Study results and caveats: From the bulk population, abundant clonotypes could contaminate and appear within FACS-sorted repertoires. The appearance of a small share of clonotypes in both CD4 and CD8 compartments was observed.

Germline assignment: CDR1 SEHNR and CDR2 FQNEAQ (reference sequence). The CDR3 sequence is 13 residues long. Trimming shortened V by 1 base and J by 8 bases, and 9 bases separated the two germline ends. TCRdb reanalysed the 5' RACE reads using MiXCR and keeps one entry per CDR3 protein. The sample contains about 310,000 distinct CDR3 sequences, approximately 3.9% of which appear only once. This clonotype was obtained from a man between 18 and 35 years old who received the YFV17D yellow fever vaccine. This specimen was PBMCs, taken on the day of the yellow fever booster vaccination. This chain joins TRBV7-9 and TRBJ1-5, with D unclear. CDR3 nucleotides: TGTGCCAGCAGCTTAGACAGCGGCGAGCCCCAGCATTTT. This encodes CASSLDSGEPQHF.